The clone carrying this T cell receptor (beta chain) was observed many times. No antigen is known for it. Healthy Caucasians made up all donors. The CDR3 contains 11 residues. V lost 1 base to trimming and J lost 9 bases, with 7 bases between them. Germline CDR1 is DFQATT and CDR2 is SNEGSKA (reference sequence). This record belongs to a study of identical twins. Study observations and caveats: Excess sharing between twins was weaker in beta out-of-frame sequences. Twin pairs' shared out-of-frame alpha sequences were enriched in low generation probability. Whereas memory repertoires showed no such difference, abundant cord blood beta clonotypes carried fewer insertions.

TCRdb processed the 5' RACE reads anew with MiXCR; each CDR3 protein has one entry. The sample lists about 900,000 distinct CDR3 sequences; about 12% were seen once. The same sample was also used in a study of yellow fever vaccine responses in identical twins.

The receptor was derived from a woman aged 18-30 years in good health. This chain uses TRBV20-1 with TRBJ2-1; D gene uncertain. The sample comprised PBMCs. CDR3 nucleotides: TGCAGTGCTAGAGTGGCAAGTGAGCAGTTCTTC. Its translation: CSARVASEQFF.